Listed below are T cell receptor beta chains from one sample, sequenced in a study of cytomegalovirus exposure and HLA in healthy donors. Method: immunoSEQ multiplex PCR; TCRdb's copy keeps in-frame clones and lacks some. The data contain over 65,000 clones, around three quarters of them singletons. The source material was PBMCs. These receptor sequences come from a middle-aged woman in good health and CMV-seronegative. CDR3s include the opening cysteine and the closing phenylalanine or tryptophan. A D gene is named only where the DNA matches it firmly. Clone size is given for some rows only: seen once, a few or many times, or a class if the clone is expanded.

size	V	D	J	DNA	CDR3
few	TRBV9	TRBD2	TRBJ2-5	TGTGCCAGCAGCGTTACTAGCGGGGAGTACCAAGAGACCCAGTACTTC	CASSVTSGEYQETQYF
.	TRBV15	.	TRBJ2-7	TGTGCCACCAGCAGAGATGGGAGGGGGGAAGGGCAGTACTTC	CATSRDGRGEGQYF
few	TRBV10-1	.	TRBJ2-7	TGCGCCAGCAGTGTCGGGGGGCCGTCCTACGAGCAGTACTTC	CASSVGGPSYEQYF
.	TRBV5-1	.	TRBJ1-6	TGCGCCAGCAGCTTCACTCAACAGGGATTATACTCCTATAATTCACCCCTCCACTTT	CASSFTQQGLYSYNSPLHF
once	TRBV6-6	.	TRBJ2-2	TGTGCCAGCAGTAGGGACTCGAACACCGGGGAGCTGTTTTTT	CASSRDSNTGELFF
.	TRBV19	TRBD1	TRBJ2-4	TGTGCCAGTAGTATAGGAGGGGACAGGGGGAGGAACATTCAGTACTTC	CASSIGGDRGRNIQYF
.	TRBV11-2	TRBD2	TRBJ2-1	TGTGCCAGCAGCTTTACCGGGGGGGCTCTCAATGAGCAGTTCTTC	CASSFTGGALNEQFF
.	TRBV29-1	TRBD2	TRBJ2-3	TGCAGCGTGACGCGGAGCGGGAGTGGGACAGATACGCAGTATTTT	CSVTRSGSGTDTQYF
.	TRBV11-2	TRBD1	TRBJ2-3	TGTGCCAGCAGCCCGGGACAGATTGGACCAGATACGCAGTATTTT	CASSPGQIGPDTQYF
.	TRBV4-2	TRBD1	TRBJ2-1	TGTGCCAGCAGCCAAGATGTGAGGGGGCTAGTACCCGATGAGCAGTTCTTC	CASSQDVRGLVPDEQFF
.	TRBV2	TRBD2	TRBJ2-2	TGTGCCAGCAGGGTACTAGCGGGGGGCACCGGGGAGCTGTTTTTT	CASRVLAGGTGELFF
.	TRBV4-1	TRBD1	TRBJ2-5	TGCGCCAGCAGCCTCGACAGGGAGGAGACCCAGTACTTC	CASSLDREETQYF
once	TRBV5-1	.	TRBJ1-1	TGCGCCAGCAGCTTGGCTGGGGACTTGAACACTGAAGCTTTCTTT	CASSLAGDLNTEAFF
.	TRBV7-8	.	TRBJ1-3	TGTGCCAGCAGCTTGACCGGGACATACTCTGGAAACACCATATATTTT	CASSLTGTYSGNTIYF
.	TRBV15	.	TRBJ1-1	TGTGCCACCAGCACTTTAAAGGCGGTGACTGAAGCTTTCTTT	CATSTLKAVTEAFF
.	TRBV9	TRBD2	TRBJ2-3	TGTGCCAGCAGCTCCGAGCGGGGGTGGGGCACAGATACGCAGTATTTT	CASSSERGWGTDTQYF
once	TRBV28	.	TRBJ2-1	TGTGCCAGTACGGGATCCTACAATGAGCAGTTCTTC	CASTGSYNEQFF
.	TRBV7-2	.	TRBJ2-7	TGTGCCAGCAGCCCCCACAGCTCCTACGAGCAGTACTTC	CASSPHSSYEQYF
.	TRBV12-5	TRBD2	TRBJ2-3	TGTGCTAGTCCCCGACTAGCGGTTGGGGATACGCAGTATTTT	CASPRLAVGDTQYF
.	TRBV13	.	TRBJ2-3	TGTGCCAGCAGCCCCCCGCTAGATAGCGGATATACGCAGTATTTT	CASSPPLDSGYTQYF
.	TRBV5-1	TRBD2	TRBJ2-5	TGCGCCAGCAGCTTGGTGACAAGCGGGAGGCCCGAAGAGACCCAGTACTTC	CASSLVTSGRPEETQYF
.	TRBV19	TRBD2	TRBJ2-3	TGTGCCAGTAGTACTAGCGGGGGAACAGATACGCAGTATTTT	CASSTSGGTDTQYF
.	TRBV11-2	.	TRBJ1-1	TGTGCCAGCAGCTTAATGAGGCAAACTGAAGCTTTCTTT	CASSLMRQTEAFF
.	TRBV6-1	TRBD1	TRBJ2-5	TGTGCCAGCAGTGAAGCGACAGGGGGCAAAGAGACCCAGTACTTC	CASSEATGGKETQYF
.	TRBV12-2	.	TRBJ2-7	TGTGCAAGTCGCTTTATACCGACTCCGGAGACCTACGAGCAGTACTTC	CASRFIPTPETYEQYF
.	TRBV19	TRBD1	TRBJ1-2	TGTGCCAGTAGTATTCCGACAGGGAACTATGGCTACACCTTC	CASSIPTGNYGYTF
once	TRBV30	.	TRBJ1-2	TGTGCCTGGAGTCGGTTAGCCGCCTCAAATAACTATGGCTACACCTTC	CAWSRLAASNNYGYTF
few	TRBV4-1	TRBD1	TRBJ2-7	TGCGCCAGCAGCCACCTGGACAGGGCGGACTACGAGCAGTACTTC	CASSHLDRADYEQYF
.	TRBV6-6	.	TRBJ2-1	TGTGCCAGCACTATCCGTGGGGCTAGTGAGCAGTTCTTC	CASTIRGASEQFF
once	TRBV11-2	.	TRBJ2-7	TGTGCCAGCAGCCCCTTTAGTTACGAGCAGTACTTC	CASSPFSYEQYF
.	TRBV29-1	.	TRBJ1-3	TGCAGCGTTGAGGGGCGCTCTGGAAACACCATATATTTT	CSVEGRSGNTIYF
.	TRBV5-1	TRBD2	TRBJ2-1	TGCGCCAGCAGCCCGGAACTAGCGGGGGACAATGAGCAGTTCTTC	CASSPELAGDNEQFF
.	TRBV27	TRBD2	TRBJ2-3	TGTGCCAGCAGTTCACTAGCGGGGGGTACAGATACGCAGTATTTT	CASSSLAGGTDTQYF
.	TRBV7-3	.	TRBJ2-2	TGTGCCAGCAGCCCAAAAACCAGGGGCCAGGCCGGGGAGCTGTTTTTT	CASSPKTRGQAGELFF
.	TRBV7-9	TRBD1	TRBJ1-1	TGTGCCAGCAGCTTAGCACGACAGGGGGCAAGACTGATTGAAGCTTTCTTT	CASSLARQGARLIEAFF
.	TRBV2	.	TRBJ1-2	TGTGCCAGCAAGACGGACCGTTCACAGATCCGGGAAAACGCCTTC	CASKTDRSQIRENAF
.	TRBV29-1	TRBD2	TRBJ2-3	TGCAGCGTTGACGGGGGGGCTAATACGCAGTATTTT	CSVDGGANTQYF
.	TRBV13	.	TRBJ1-6	TGTGCCAGCAGCTTATGGGTTAGTCTTCGGGGACACAATTCACCCCTCCACTTT	CASSLWVSLRGHNSPLHF
.	TRBV6-6	TRBD1	TRBJ1-2	TGTGCCAGCAGTTATAAGGGGGCGAGGGGCTACACCTTC	CASSYKGARGYTF
.	TRBV29-1	TRBD2	TRBJ2-1	TGCAGCGTCTCTAGCGGGTTGGGGCACAATGAGCAGTTCTTC	CSVSSGLGHNEQFF
.	TRBV19	TRBD1	TRBJ1-5	TGTGCCAGTAGAAAAGGAGCAGGGGGCCGTGATCAGCCCCAGCATTTT	CASRKGAGGRDQPQHF
.	TRBV25-1	TRBD1	TRBJ2-6	TGTGCCAGCAGTGATTCCGGGACAGGGGTCTCTGGGGCCAACGTCCTGACTTTC	CASSDSGTGVSGANVLTF
.	TRBV7-2	TRBD2	TRBJ2-7	TGTGCCAGCAGCTTAGCCTCTAGCGGGGTTTCATACGAGCAGTACTTC	CASSLASSGVSYEQYF
.	TRBV14	.	TRBJ2-1	TGTGCCAGCAGCCAAGATGTGGGGTTAGCGGATACGTACAATGAGCAGTTCTTC	CASSQDVGLADTYNEQFF
.	TRBV4-1	.	TRBJ1-2	TGCGCCAGCAGCCAAGATCGGGCAGGGGTTCATGGCTACACCTTC	CASSQDRAGVHGYTF
.	TRBV14	.	TRBJ1-4	TGTGCCAGCAGCCAATCGGGAGTCCCGTATGAAAAACTGTTTTTT	CASSQSGVPYEKLFF
few	TRBV7-3	TRBD1	TRBJ2-7	TGTGCCAGCAGCTTGGGGACAGGGTACGAGCAGTACTTC	CASSLGTGYEQYF
.	TRBV4-2	TRBD2	TRBJ2-1	TGTGCCAGCAGCCAAGTATCTGTGGCGGGAGTAGTCTATGAGCAGTTCTTC	CASSQVSVAGVVYEQFF
.	TRBV28	.	TRBJ1-1	TGTGCCAGCAGGACCCGCAACAGGAACACTGAAGCTTTCTTT	CASRTRNRNTEAFF
.	TRBV12-5	TRBD1	TRBJ1-2	TGTGCTAGTGGTTTGAACCGACAGGGTCATGGTGGCTACACCTTC	CASGLNRQGHGGYTF
.	TRBV7-2	TRBD1	TRBJ2-7	TGTGCCAGCAGCTTAGCTGGGACAGGGTTTCGCGAGCAGTACTTC	CASSLAGTGFREQYF
.	TRBV19	.	TRBJ2-3	TGTGCCAGTGTATCGGGTAGCACAGATACGCAGTATTTT	CASVSGSTDTQYF
.	TRBV13	TRBD2	TRBJ2-1	TGTGCCAGCAGCCCAATAGCGGGGGACTACAATGAGCAGTTCTTC	CASSPIAGDYNEQFF
few	TRBV6-6	.	TRBJ2-3	TGTGCCAGCAGTTACTCTTCGGACCTACGGGGGAATACGCAGTATTTT	CASSYSSDLRGNTQYF